This TCR beta chain was identified during a study of blood T cell repertoires in COVID-19. About the study: PBMCs, B-cell-depleted T cells, or T cells provided the cDNA or gDNA that made up the material.

Authors' data handling: Reference gene primer amplification gave estimated nucleated cell counts. Some clones are missing from TCRdb's copy, which holds only in-frame ones; the method was immunoSEQ multiplex PCR. The V and J calls and the clone size are those of that table, but D and trimming were determined from the DNA. Of under 250,000 clones listed, around nine tenths are singletons. The V gene end was trimmed by 4 bases and the J gene end by 8 bases; junction bases not matched to a gene: 12. The length of the CDR3 is 15 residues. From germline, CDR1 is SGHRS and CDR2 YFSETQ. The rearrangement links TRBV5-1 to TRBJ2-1; 7 nucleotides align to TRBD2. The receptor was isolated from a woman aged 70-85 years with active or convalescent COVID-19. Sequencing was done on a sample of peripheral blood. CDR3 sequence reads: CASSRTRRRGDEQFF. CDR3 in DNA: TGCGCCAGCAGCAGGACTAGGAGGAGGGGCGATGAGCAGTTCTTC.